The clone carrying this T cell receptor beta chain was found many times. V lost 3 bases and J lost 3, with 10 bases in between. This CDR3 has 14 residues. Germline assignment: CDR1 SGDLS and CDR2 YYNGEE. This entry comes from a study of blood T cells in healthy people across ages. For the second PCR, which ran for about 7 to 11 cycles, a sample-barcoded 5' primer and a J-beta primer mix were used. TCRdb reanalysed the 5' RACE reads using MiXCR and keeps one entry per CDR3 protein. Of about 570,000 distinct CDR3 sequences listed, around 27% were seen once; the top ten hold approximately 3.7%. PBMCs were isolated at a quantity of at least 6 million per sample. These data were also reused for a study on T cells of mothers and their children. That paper adds: A few healthy Caucasian mothers and their six children were the donors. Thymic selection molds TCR recombination products alike in related and unrelated pairs. Slightly higher, non-significant overlap characterized related mother-child pairs relative to unrelated pairs.

The sequence derives from a boy aged 2-15 years in good health. The chain recombines TRBV9 with TRBJ1-3; D may be TRBD1 (6 bases). The sequencing input was blood. CDR3 coding DNA: TGTGCCAGCAGCGAGGGGACAATTGGAAACACCATATATTTT. Translation gives CASSEGTIGNTIYF.